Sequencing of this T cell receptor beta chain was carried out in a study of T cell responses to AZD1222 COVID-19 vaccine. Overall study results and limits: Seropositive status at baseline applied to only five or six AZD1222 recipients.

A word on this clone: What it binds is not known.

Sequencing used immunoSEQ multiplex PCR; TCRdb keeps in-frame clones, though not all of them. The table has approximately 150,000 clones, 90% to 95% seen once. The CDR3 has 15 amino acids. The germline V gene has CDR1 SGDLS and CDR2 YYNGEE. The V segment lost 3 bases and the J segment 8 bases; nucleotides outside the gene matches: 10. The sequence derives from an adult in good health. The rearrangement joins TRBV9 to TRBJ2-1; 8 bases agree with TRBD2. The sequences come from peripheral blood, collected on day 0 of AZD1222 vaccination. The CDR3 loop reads CASSGGTRWLHEQFF. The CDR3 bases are TGTGCCAGCAGCGGGGGGACTAGGTGGCTCCATGAGCAGTTCTTC.